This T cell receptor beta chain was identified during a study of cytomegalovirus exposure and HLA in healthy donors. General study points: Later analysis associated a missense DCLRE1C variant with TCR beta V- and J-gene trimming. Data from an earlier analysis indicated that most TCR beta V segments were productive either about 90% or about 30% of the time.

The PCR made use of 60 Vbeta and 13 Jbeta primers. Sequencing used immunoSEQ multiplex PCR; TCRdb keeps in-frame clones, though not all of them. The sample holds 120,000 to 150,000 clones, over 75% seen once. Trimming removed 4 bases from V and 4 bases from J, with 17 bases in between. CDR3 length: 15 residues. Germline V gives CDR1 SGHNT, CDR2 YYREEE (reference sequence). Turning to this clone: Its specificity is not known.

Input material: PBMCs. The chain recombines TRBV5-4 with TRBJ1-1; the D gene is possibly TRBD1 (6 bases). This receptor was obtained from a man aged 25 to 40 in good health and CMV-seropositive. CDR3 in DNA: TGTGCCAGCAGCCCGGACAGATCCCCGAGCACTGAAGCTTTCTTT. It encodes CASSPDRSPSTEAFF.